A selection of T cell receptor beta chains follows, all from one sample in a study of blood T cell repertoires in COVID-19. This table comes from immunoSEQ multiplex PCR, and its TCRdb copy is limited to in-frame clones, with some not included. The table has fewer than 300,000 clones, 80% to 90% seen once. Sequencing was carried out using peripheral blood. The origin of the receptors is a man between 45 and 60 years old with COVID-19, enrolled during active disease. Each CDR3 is given with its conserved first and last residue. D genes are given only for firm matches. Size values are once, few and many counts, or a class for expanded clones, and some rows have none.

size: once
V: TRBV19
J: TRBJ2-7
D: TRBD1
DNA: TGTGCCAGTAGTTCCGCCGGGACAGCCTCCTACGAGCAGTACTTC
CDR3: CASSSAGTASYEQYF

size: .
V: TRBV27
J: TRBJ2-6
D: .
DNA: TGTGCCAGCCAACGCACACAGGCGCTCTCTGGGGCCAACGTCCTGACTTTC
CDR3: CASQRTQALSGANVLTF

size: many
V: TRBV1
J: TRBJ2-2
D: .
DNA: TGCACCAGCAGCCATCACTCGGGACAGCCATACTGGACCGGGGAGCTGTTTTTT
CDR3: CTSSHHSGQPYWTGELFF

size: .
V: TRBV7-2
J: TRBJ2-3
D: .
DNA: TGTGCCAGCAGCCTTCTTGCAGATACGCAGTATTTT
CDR3: CASSLLADTQYF

size: .
V: TRBV28
J: TRBJ1-6
D: .
DNA: TGTGCCAGCAGTTTACGAGGGCCTTATAATTCACCCCTCCACTTT
CDR3: CASSLRGPYNSPLHF

size: .
V: TRBV30
J: TRBJ1-1
D: TRBD1
DNA: TGTGCCTGGAGTAATACAGGGGGCGGCGGCACTGAAGCTTTCTTT
CDR3: CAWSNTGGGGTEAFF

size: .
V: TRBV11-1
J: TRBJ2-7
D: .
DNA: TGTGCCAGCAGCTTAGGTCGGGAGATAGACGAGCAGTACTTC
CDR3: CASSLGREIDEQYF

size: .
V: TRBV6-1
J: TRBJ1-6
D: .
DNA: TGTGCCAGCAGTGAGATTCCCCCGGCAGGGGCTAATAATTCACCCCTCCACTTT
CDR3: CASSEIPPAGANNSPLHF

size: .
V: TRBV2
J: TRBJ2-7
D: TRBD2
DNA: TGTGCCAGCAACGGCCCTAGCGGGAGGGCCGGGAACTACGAGCAGTACTTC
CDR3: CASNGPSGRAGNYEQYF

size: .
V: TRBV19
J: TRBJ1-2
D: .
DNA: TGTGCCAGTACCCTTGGGGGGGAAGGCTACACCTTC
CDR3: CASTLGGEGYTF

size: few
V: TRBV12-5
J: TRBJ2-7
D: TRBD1
DNA: TGTGCTAGTGGTTTAAGGGACAGGGGTTACGAGCAGTACTTC
CDR3: CASGLRDRGYEQYF

size: .
V: TRBV6-5
J: TRBJ2-7
D: TRBD2
DNA: TGTGCCAAACAGACTAGCTTAGCGGGCGAGCAGTACTTC
CDR3: CAKQTSLAGEQYF

size: .
V: TRBV6-6
J: TRBJ2-7
D: TRBD2
DNA: TGTGCCAGCAGTCGCGGACTAGCGGGGATCTCCTACGAGCAGTACTTC
CDR3: CASSRGLAGISYEQYF

size: .
V: TRBV3-1/TRBV3-2
J: TRBJ2-7
D: TRBD1
DNA: TGTGCCAGCAGCCACACGGGACAGGGGGCCCACGAGCAGTACTTC
CDR3: CASSHTGQGAHEQYF

size: .
V: TRBV5-4
J: TRBJ2-7
D: TRBD1
DNA: TGTGCCAGCAGCTTGACAGGGGGAAACTACGAGCAGTACTTC
CDR3: CASSLTGGNYEQYF

size: once
V: TRBV5-1
J: TRBJ2-5
D: .
DNA: TGCGCCAGCAGCTTGCGAGGTCCCCCCGCACGTGAGACCCAGTACTTC
CDR3: CASSLRGPPARETQYF

size: .
V: TRBV19
J: TRBJ2-1
D: TRBD2
DNA: TGTGCCAGTAGTACCGGACTAGCGGGAGATATTGATGAGCAGTTCTTC
CDR3: CASSTGLAGDIDEQFF

size: .
V: TRBV6-6
J: TRBJ1-3
D: .
DNA: TGTGCCAGCAGTCCACCGGGGACACATGGAAACACCATATATTTT
CDR3: CASSPPGTHGNTIYF

size: .
V: TRBV7-3
J: TRBJ2-2
D: .
DNA: TGTGCCAGCAGCTTTCCGGTCACCGGGGAGCTGTTTTTT
CDR3: CASSFPVTGELFF

size: .
V: TRBV12-3/TRBV12-4
J: TRBJ2-5
D: TRBD2
DNA: TGTGCCAGTAGGACTAGCGGGCAAGAGACCCAGTACTTC
CDR3: CASRTSGQETQYF

size: .
V: TRBV5-6
J: TRBJ2-1
D: .
DNA: TGTGCCAGCAGCTTGGGGCCGTACGACTCCTACAATGAGCAGTTCTTC
CDR3: CASSLGPYDSYNEQFF

size: .
V: TRBV5-5
J: TRBJ2-7
D: .
DNA: TGTGCCAGCAGGTCAACAGGGAGCCGCGAGCAGTACTTC
CDR3: CASRSTGSREQYF

size: once
V: TRBV19
J: TRBJ2-7
D: TRBD1
DNA: TGTGCCAGTAGTATGTGGCAGGGGGCAGTTGGCGAGCAGTACTTC
CDR3: CASSMWQGAVGEQYF

size: .
V: TRBV29-1
J: TRBJ1-4
D: .
DNA: TGCAGCGGTGGGGGGGGAGGAGATGAAAAACTGTTTTTT
CDR3: CSGGGGGDEKLFF

size: few
V: TRBV5-1
J: TRBJ2-3
D: TRBD2
DNA: TGCGCCAGCAGCTTGGAAGCGGGAGGGCTAAATACGCAGTATTTT
CDR3: CASSLEAGGLNTQYF

size: .
V: TRBV6-2/TRBV6-3
J: TRBJ1-5
D: TRBD1
DNA: TGTGCCAGCAGTTACTCGCTCCAGGGGGCTGAGCCCCAGCATTTT
CDR3: CASSYSLQGAEPQHF

size: .
V: TRBV3-1/TRBV3-2
J: TRBJ2-7
D: TRBD1
DNA: TGTGCCAGCAGCCCAGATCAGGGGGCGGGAGAGCAGTACTTC
CDR3: CASSPDQGAGEQYF

size: .
V: TRBV29-1
J: TRBJ1-1
D: TRBD1
DNA: TGCAGCGTTCACGACAGGGCTGGGGAGGCTTTCTTT
CDR3: CSVHDRAGEAFF

size: .
V: TRBV9
J: TRBJ2-3
D: TRBD2
DNA: TGTGCCAGCAGCGGCTCGGGAGGAGGAACAGATACGCAGTATTTT
CDR3: CASSGSGGGTDTQYF

size: .
V: TRBV7-2
J: TRBJ2-2
D: .
DNA: TGTGCCAGCAGCTATAGTCGAACCGGGGAGCTGTTTTTT
CDR3: CASSYSRTGELFF

size: .
V: TRBV30
J: TRBJ1-2
D: TRBD1
DNA: TGTGCCTGGAGTAAAGGACAGGGGTATGGCTACACCTTC
CDR3: CAWSKGQGYGYTF

size: .
V: TRBV27
J: TRBJ1-4
D: .
DNA: TGTGCCAGCAGTTTTGGGCAGACTAATGAAAAACTGTTTTTT
CDR3: CASSFGQTNEKLFF

size: .
V: TRBV12-1
J: TRBJ2-7
D: .
DNA: TGTGCCAGCAGCTCGGGACTAGCGGGGGGCTTTACCTACGAGCAGTACTTC
CDR3: CASSSGLAGGFTYEQYF

size: .
V: TRBV6-5
J: TRBJ2-1
D: .
DNA: TGTGCCAGCAGTCTATACAATGAGCAGTTCTTC
CDR3: CASSLYNEQFF

size: .
V: TRBV15
J: TRBJ2-2
D: TRBD1
DNA: TGTGCCACCGCGGACAGGGGGCGTACCGGGGAGCTGTTTTTT
CDR3: CATADRGRTGELFF

size: .
V: TRBV11-2
J: TRBJ2-1
D: .
DNA: TGTGCCAGCAGCTTAGGAGTAAGGGGAAGGTCCTACAATGAGCAGTTCTTC
CDR3: CASSLGVRGRSYNEQFF